Listed below are T cell receptor beta chains from one sample, sequenced in a study of glioma-infiltrating T cells. TCRdb re-called the multiplex PCR reads through MiXCR, storing one row per CDR3 protein. The sample yields 100,000 to 150,000 distinct CDR3 sequences, around 25% seen once. The material sequenced was glioma tissue, nonneoplastic brain tissue, or PBMCs (not recorded which). Receptors were obtained from a human donor with low-grade glioma or glioblastoma, undergoing nonglioma brain surgery, or in good health (not recorded which). Each CDR3 is given without its conserved first and last residue. Each record gives: V gene, clone size, CDR3 protein. Size values are once, few and many counts, or a class for expanded clones, and some rows have none.

TRBV5-1 | . | ASNPGGLDNEQF
TRBV7-2 | once | ASSRGVAGSSTDTQY
TRBV3-1 | few | ASSQGPVDTQY
TRBV7-9 | few | ASSLRAAANPLTDTQY
TRBV5-1 | . | ASSPSGGAGETQY
TRBV5-4 | . | ASSPDRTGELF
TRBV7-2 | . | ASSLERAGNIKY
TRBV30 | . | AWTTRLNTGELF
TRBV10-3 | . | AISESHSTDTQY
TRBV6-1 | few | ASSVTSGGRVEQF